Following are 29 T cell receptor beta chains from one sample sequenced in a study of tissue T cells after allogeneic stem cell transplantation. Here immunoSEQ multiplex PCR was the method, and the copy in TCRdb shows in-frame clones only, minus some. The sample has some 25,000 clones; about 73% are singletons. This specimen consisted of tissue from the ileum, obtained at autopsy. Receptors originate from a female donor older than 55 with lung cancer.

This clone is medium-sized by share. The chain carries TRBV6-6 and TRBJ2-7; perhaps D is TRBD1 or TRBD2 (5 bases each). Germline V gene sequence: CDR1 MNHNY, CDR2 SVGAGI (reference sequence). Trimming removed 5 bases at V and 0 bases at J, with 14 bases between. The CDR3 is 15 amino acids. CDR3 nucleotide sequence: TGTGCCAGCAGTGAGGGACGGAAAAGCTCCTACGAGCAGTACTTC. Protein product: CASSEGRKSSYEQYF.

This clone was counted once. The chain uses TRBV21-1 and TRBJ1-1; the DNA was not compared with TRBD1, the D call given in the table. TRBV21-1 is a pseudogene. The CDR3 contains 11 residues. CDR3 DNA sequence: TGTGCCAGCAATGAGACAGGGGAAGCTTTCTTT. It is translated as CASNETGEAFF.

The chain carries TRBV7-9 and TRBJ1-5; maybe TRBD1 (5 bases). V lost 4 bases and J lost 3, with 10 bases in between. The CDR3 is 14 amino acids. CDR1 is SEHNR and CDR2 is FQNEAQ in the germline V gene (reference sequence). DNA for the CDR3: TGTGCCAGCAGCTCAAACAGGTACAATCAGCCCCAGCATTTT. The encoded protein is CASSSNRYNQPQHF.

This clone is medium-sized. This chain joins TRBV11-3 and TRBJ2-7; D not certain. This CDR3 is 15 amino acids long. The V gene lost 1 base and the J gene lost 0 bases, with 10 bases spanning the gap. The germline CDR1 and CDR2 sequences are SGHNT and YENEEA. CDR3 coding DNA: TGTGCCAGCAGCTTAGTAGGCTTTAGCTCCTACGAGCAGTACTTC. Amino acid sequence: CASSLVGFSSYEQYF.

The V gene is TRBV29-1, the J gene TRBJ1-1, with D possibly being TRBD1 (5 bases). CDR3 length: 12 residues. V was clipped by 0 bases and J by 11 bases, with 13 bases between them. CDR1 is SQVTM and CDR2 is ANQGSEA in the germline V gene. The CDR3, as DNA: TGCAGCGTTGAAGATTCGCCAGGGTGGGCTTTCTTT. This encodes CSVEDSPGWAFF.

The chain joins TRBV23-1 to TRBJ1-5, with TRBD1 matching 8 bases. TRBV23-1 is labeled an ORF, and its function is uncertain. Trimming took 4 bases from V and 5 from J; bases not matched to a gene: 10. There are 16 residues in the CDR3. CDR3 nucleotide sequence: TGCGCCAGCAGTCCTTCGGACAGGGAAGGGGATCAGCCCCAGCATTTT. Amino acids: CASSPSDREGDQPQHF.

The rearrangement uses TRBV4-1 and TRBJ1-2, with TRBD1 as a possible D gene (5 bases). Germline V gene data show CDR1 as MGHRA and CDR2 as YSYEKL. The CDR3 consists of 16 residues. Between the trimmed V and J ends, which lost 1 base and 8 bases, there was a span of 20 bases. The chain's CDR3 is CASSQGLAGGEEGYTF. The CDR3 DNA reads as TGCGCCAGCAGCCAAGGTCTGGCGGGGGGGGAAGAAGGCTACACCTTC.

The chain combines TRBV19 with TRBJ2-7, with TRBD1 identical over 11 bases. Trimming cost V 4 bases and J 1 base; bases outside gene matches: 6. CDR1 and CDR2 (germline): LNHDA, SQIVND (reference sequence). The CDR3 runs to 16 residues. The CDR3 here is CASSTRTGGSSYEQYF. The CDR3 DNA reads TGTGCCAGTAGTACCCGGACAGGGGGCTCTTCCTACGAGCAGTACTTC.

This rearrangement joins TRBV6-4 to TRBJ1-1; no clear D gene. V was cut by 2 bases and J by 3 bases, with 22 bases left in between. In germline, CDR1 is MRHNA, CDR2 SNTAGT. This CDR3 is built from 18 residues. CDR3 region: CASSDTPRAAPPDTEAFF. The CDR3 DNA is TGTGCCAGCAGTGACACCCCGAGGGCGGCCCCCCCTGACACTGAAGCTTTCTTT.

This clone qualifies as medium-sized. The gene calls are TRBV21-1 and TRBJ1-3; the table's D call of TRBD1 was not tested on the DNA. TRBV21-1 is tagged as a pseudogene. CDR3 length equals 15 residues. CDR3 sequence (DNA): TGTGCCAGCAGCGGTCCGGGACAGGGTGGACACACCATATATTTT. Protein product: CASSGPGQGGHTIYF.

The CDR3: CAWSEGGNTEAFF. CDR3 bases: TGTGCCTGGAGTGAGGGGGGGAACACTGAAGCTTTCTTT. This sequence joins TRBV30 and TRBJ1-1; D may be TRBD1 (6 bases). Germline assignment: CDR1 GTSNPN and CDR2 SVGIG (reference sequence). Between the trimmed V and J ends, which lost 1 base and 1 base, there was a span of 7 bases. This CDR3 comprises 13 residues.

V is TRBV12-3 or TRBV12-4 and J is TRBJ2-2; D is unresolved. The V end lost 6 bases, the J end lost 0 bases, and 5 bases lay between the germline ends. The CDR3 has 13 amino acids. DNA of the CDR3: TGTGCCAGCAGGGTTGCGAACACCGGGGAGCTGTTTTTT. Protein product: CASRVANTGELFF.

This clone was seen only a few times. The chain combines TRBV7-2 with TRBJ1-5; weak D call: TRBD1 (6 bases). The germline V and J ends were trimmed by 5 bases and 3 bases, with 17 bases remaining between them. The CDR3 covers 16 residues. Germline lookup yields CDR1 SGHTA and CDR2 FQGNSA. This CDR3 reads CASSPSSTGVNQPQHF. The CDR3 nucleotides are TGTGCCAGCAGCCCTTCATCGACAGGAGTCAATCAGCCCCAGCATTTT.

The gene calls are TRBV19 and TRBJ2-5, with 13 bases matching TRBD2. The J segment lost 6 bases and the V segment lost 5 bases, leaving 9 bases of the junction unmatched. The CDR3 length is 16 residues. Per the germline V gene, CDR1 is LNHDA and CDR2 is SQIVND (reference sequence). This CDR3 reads CASSATSGGPTKTQYF. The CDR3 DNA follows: TGTGCCAGTAGTGCGACTAGCGGGGGGCCAACGAAGACCCAGTACTTC.

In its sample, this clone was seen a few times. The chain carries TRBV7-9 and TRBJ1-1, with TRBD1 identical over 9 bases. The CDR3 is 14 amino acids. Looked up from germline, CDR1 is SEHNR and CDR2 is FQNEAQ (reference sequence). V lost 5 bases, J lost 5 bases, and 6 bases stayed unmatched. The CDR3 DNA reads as TGTGCCAGCAGCCCAGGGACAGGGTGGACTGAAGCTTTCTTT. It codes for CASSPGTGWTEAFF.

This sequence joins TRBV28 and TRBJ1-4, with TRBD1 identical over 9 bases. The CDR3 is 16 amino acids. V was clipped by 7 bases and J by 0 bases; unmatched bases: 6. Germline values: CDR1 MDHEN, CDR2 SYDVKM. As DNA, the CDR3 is TGTGCCAGCACAGGGACAGGGCCCGCAACTAATGAAAAACTGTTTTTT. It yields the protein CASTGTGPATNEKLFF. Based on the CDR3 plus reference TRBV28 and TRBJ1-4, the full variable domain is DVKVTQSSRYLVKRTGEKVFLECVQDMDHENMFWYRQDPGLGLRLIYFSYDVKMKEKGDIPEGYSVSREKKERFSLILESASTNQTSMYLCASTGTGPATNEKLFFGSGTQLSVL.

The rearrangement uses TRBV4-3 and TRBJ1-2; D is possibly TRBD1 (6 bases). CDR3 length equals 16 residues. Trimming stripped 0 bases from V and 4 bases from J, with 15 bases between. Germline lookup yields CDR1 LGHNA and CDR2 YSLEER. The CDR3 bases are TGCGCCAGCAGCCAAGATGGGGGGGGCTTGGGCTATGGCTACACCTTC. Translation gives CASSQDGGGLGYGYTF.

The CDR3 sequence is CASSTGVSYGYTF. In DNA, the CDR3 is TGTGCCAGCTCCACAGGGGTTTCCTATGGCTACACCTTC. The chain employs TRBV18 and TRBJ1-2; 7 nucleotides match TRBD1. The CDR3 is 13 amino acids. Germline CDR1 reads KGHSH; CDR2 reads LQKENI. Trimming removed 6 bases from V and 4 bases from J; junction bases left unmatched: 5.

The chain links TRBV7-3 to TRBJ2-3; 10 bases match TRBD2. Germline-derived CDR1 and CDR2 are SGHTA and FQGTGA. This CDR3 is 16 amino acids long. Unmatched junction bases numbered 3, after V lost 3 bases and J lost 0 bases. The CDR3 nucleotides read TGTGCCAGCAGCTTTAGCGGGGGGCCCAGCACAGATACGCAGTATTTT. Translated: CASSFSGGPSTDTQYF.

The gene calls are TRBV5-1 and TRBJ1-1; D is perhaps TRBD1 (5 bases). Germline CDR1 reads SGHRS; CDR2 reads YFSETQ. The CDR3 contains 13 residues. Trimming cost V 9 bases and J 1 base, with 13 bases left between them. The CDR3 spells CATTRQGNTEAFF. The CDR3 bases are TGCGCCACCACCCGGCAGGGGAACACTGAAGCTTTCTTT.

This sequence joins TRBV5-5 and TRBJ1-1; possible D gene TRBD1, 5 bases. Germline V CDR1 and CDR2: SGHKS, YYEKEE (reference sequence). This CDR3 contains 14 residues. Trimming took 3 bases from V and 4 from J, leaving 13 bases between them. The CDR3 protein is CASSSSGILTEAFF. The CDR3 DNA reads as TGTGCCAGCAGCTCTTCAGGGATTCTCACTGAAGCTTTCTTT.

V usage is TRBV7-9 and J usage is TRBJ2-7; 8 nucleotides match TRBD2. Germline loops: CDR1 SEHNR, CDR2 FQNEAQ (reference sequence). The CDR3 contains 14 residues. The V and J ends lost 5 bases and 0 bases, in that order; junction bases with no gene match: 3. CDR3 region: CASSESGSSYEQYF. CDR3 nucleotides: TGTGCCAGCAGCGAAAGCGGGAGCTCCTACGAGCAGTACTTC.

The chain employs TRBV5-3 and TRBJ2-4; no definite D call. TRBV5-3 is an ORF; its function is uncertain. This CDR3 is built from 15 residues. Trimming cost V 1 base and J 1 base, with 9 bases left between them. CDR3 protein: CARSLYRVAKNIQYF. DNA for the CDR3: TGTGCCAGAAGCTTGTATAGGGTGGCCAAAAACATTCAGTACTTC.

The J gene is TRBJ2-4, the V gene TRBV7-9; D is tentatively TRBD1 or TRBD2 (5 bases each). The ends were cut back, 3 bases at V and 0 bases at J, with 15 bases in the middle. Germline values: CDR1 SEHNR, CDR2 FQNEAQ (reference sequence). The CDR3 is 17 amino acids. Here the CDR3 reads CASSLGRGSLAKNIQYF. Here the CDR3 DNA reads TGTGCCAGCAGCTTGGGGCGAGGGAGCCTAGCCAAAAACATTCAGTACTTC.

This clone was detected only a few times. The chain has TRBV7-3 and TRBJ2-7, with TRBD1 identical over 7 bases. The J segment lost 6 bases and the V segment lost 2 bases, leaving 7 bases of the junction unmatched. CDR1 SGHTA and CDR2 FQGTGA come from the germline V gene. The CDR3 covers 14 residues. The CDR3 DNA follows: TGTGCCAGCAGCTTATTGGGCAGGGGGACCGAGCAGTACTTC. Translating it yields CASSLLGRGTEQYF.

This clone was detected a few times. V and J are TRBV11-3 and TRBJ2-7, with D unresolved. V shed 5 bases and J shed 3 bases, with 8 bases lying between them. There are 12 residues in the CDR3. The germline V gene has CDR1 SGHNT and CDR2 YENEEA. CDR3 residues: CASSRDNYEQYF. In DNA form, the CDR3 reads TGTGCCAGCAGCCGCGACAACTACGAGCAGTACTTC.

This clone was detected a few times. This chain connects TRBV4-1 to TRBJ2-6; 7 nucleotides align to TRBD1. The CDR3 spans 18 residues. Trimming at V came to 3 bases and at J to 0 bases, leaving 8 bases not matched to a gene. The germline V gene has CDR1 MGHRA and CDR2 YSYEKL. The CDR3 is CASSHRTGGTSGANVLTF. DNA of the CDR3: TGCGCCAGCAGCCACCGGACAGGCGGAACCTCTGGGGCCAACGTCCTGACTTTC.

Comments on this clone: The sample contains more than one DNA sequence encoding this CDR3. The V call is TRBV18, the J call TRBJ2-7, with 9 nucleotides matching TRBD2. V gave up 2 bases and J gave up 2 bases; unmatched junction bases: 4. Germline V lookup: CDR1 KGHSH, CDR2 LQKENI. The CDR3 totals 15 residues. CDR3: CASSPGAGGTYEQYF. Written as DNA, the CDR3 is TGTGCCAGCTCACCAGGGGCGGGGGGGACCTACGAGCAGTACTTC.

CDR3 nucleotide sequence: TGTGCCAGCAGTCTAAGGACTAGCGGGACCTACGAGCAGTACTTC. Amino acid sequence: CASSLRTSGTYEQYF. V and J are TRBV6-6 and TRBJ2-7, with 12 nucleotides matching TRBD2. The CDR3 extends over 15 amino acids. With 5 bases clipped from V and 2 bases from J, the junction kept 4 bases outside the gene matches. Germline-derived CDR1 and CDR2 are MNHNY and SVGAGI (reference sequence).